This entry is about one T cell receptor beta chain. Antigen unknown. This sample was taken from a study of cytomegalovirus exposure and HLA in healthy donors. Study-wide points: Some TCR beta chains (around 180 of them) were listed as cytomegalovirus-associated.

With V trimmed by 5 bases and J by 0 bases, 13 bases remained unmatched. Germline CDR1 is SGHVS and CDR2 is FQNEAQ. There are 19 residues in the CDR3. The PCR contained 60 Vbeta and 13 Jbeta primers. Data came from immunoSEQ multiplex PCR; TCRdb stores just in-frame clones and leaves some out. The data contain over 75,000 clones, 67% of them singletons. The source of this sequence is a man aged 25 to 45 in good health and CMV-seronegative. The chain links TRBV7-8 to TRBJ1-4; TRBD1 agrees at 9 bases. Material: PBMCs. The CDR3 here is CASSKQGAYWGSTNEKLFF. The DNA for the CDR3 is TGTGCCAGCAGCAAACAGGGGGCGTATTGGGGGTCAACTAATGAAAAACTGTTTTTT.